This T cell receptor (beta chain) emerged from a study of T cells in Graves' hyperthyroidism and ophthalmopathy. Amplification of TCR beta CDR3 regions used RNA as the template. The TCR CDR3 first-round RT-PCR relied on the HTBI primer set. TCRdb reprocessed the multiplex PCR reads with MiXCR, giving one entry per CDR3 protein. The sample has around 300,000 distinct CDR3 sequences, about 20% seen once. Broader study findings: Ophthalmopathy was distinguished from stable hyperthyroidism by 13 V-J signatures. The model predicted ophthalmopathy a median around six months before onset.

A remark on this clonotype: The antigen remains undetermined.

Enrolled ophthalmopathy patients presented with a Clinical Activity Score of at least 3, a NOSPECS grade of at least 4, and disease duration under 3 months. Those patients with uncontrolled infection, other autoimmune disease, pregnancy or lactation were excluded. The CDR3 covers 12 residues. The germline CDR1 and CDR2 sequences are LNHDA and SQIVND (reference sequence). Trimming cost V 4 bases and J 2 bases, with 5 bases left between them. The sequencing input was blood. The chain uses TRBV19 and TRBJ1-1; D call uncertain. This sequence originates from a man younger than 45 with Graves' ophthalmopathy. CDR3 region: CASSNHNTEAFF. CDR3 bases: TGTGCCAGTAGTAACCATAACACTGAAGCTTTCTTT.